The rows below give T cell receptor beta chains drawn from one sample of a study of CD8 T cells in ankylosing spondylitis. MiXCR, applied by TCRdb to the 5' RACE reads, yields one record per CDR3 protein. The sample lists approximately 180,000 distinct CDR3 sequences; approximately 18% were seen once. Sequences were obtained from blood, either unsorted or a sorted T cell fraction (not recorded which). The source of these receptors is a male donor under 30 with ankylosing spondylitis or in good health (not recorded which). The CDR3 runs from the conserved cysteine through the conserved F or W. The order of the fields is J gene, clone size, V gene, D gene, CDR3 protein, CDR3 DNA. The D gene is left open where the match is weak. Clone size is stated in some rows and not others, as once, few, many or a class when expanded.

TRBJ2-7 few TRBV24-1 TRBD2 CATSDLIPPNKAGGLDEQYF TGTGCCACCAGTGATTTGATCCCCCCAAATAAGGCGGGAGGGCTCGACGAGCAGTACTTC
TRBJ2-3 many TRBV7-9 NA CASSLYLGANTDTQYF TGTGCCAGCAGCTTGTATCTGGGGGCGAACACAGATACGCAGTATTTT
TRBJ2-1 many TRBV4-3 NA CASSQDIHSDEQFF TGCGCCAGCAGCCAAGATATCCACTCGGATGAGCAGTTCTTC
TRBJ2-5 many TRBV12-3/TRBV12-4 TRBD1 CASSFWDRGLEETQYF TGTGCCAGCAGTTTTTGGGACAGGGGGCTGGAGGAGACCCAGTACTTC
TRBJ2-3 many TRBV20-1 TRBD1 CSARSGTGFRTSTDTQYF TGCAGTGCCAGGTCTGGGACAGGGTTTCGAACTAGCACAGATACGCAGTATTTT
TRBJ1-1 NA TRBV6-2/TRBV6-3 NA CASSPRVGMYTEAFF TGTGCCAGCAGCCCCCGGGTGGGTATGTACACTGAAGCTTTCTTT
TRBJ2-3 many TRBV20-1 NA CSARGRVTQYF TGCAGTGCAAGAGGTCGGGTTACGCAGTATTTT
TRBJ2-3 many TRBV2 TRBD2 CASSESPLAASTDTQYF TGTGCCAGCAGTGAGTCCCCACTAGCGGCTAGCACAGATACGCAGTATTTT
TRBJ2-1 many TRBV6-1 TRBD1 CASSDPGQLNEQFF TGTGCCAGCAGTGACCCGGGACAGCTCAATGAGCAGTTCTTC
TRBJ2-3 NA TRBV9 NA CASSARGSGATSTDTQYF TGTGCCAGCAGCGCTCGGGGTAGCGGAGCTACTAGCACAGATACGCAGTATTTT
TRBJ2-4 many TRBV28 NA CASRQTYDSGKNIQYF TGTGCCAGCAGGCAAACCTACGACAGCGGCAAAAACATTCAGTACTTC
TRBJ2-1 few TRBV14 NA CASSQVNSPIGEQFF TGTGCCAGCAGCCAAGTCAACTCCCCCATTGGTGAGCAGTTCTTC
TRBJ2-7 NA TRBV23-1 TRBD2 CASSQSTLAGVERAEQYF TGCGCCAGCAGTCAATCGACACTAGCGGGAGTCGAAAGGGCCGAGCAGTACTTC
TRBJ2-7 many TRBV14 NA CASSQPPVGSEQYF TGTGCCAGCAGCCAACCCCCAGTCGGGTCCGAGCAGTACTTC
TRBJ2-2 many TRBV11-2 TRBD1 CASSLRQGTGELFF TGTGCCAGCAGCTTAAGACAGGGGACCGGGGAGCTGTTTTTT
TRBJ2-1 many TRBV29-1 NA CSGWANEQFF TGCAGCGGATGGGCTAATGAGCAGTTCTTC
TRBJ2-3 few TRBV29-1 TRBD1 CSVTGTGRTDTQYF TGCAGCGTAACCGGGACAGGCCGCACAGATACGCAGTATTTT
TRBJ2-3 few TRBV7-3 TRBD2 CASSFGGSTDTQYF TGTGCCAGCAGCTTCGGGGGGTCTACAGATACGCAGTATTTT
TRBJ2-1 many TRBV4-1 TRBD2 CASSQGTSGAPFYNEQFF TGCGCCAGCAGCCAAGGGACTAGCGGAGCCCCATTTTACAATGAGCAGTTCTTC
TRBJ2-1 NA TRBV20-1 TRBD2 CSASGTSGNHEQFF TGCAGTGCTTCCGGGACTAGCGGGAACCATGAGCAGTTCTTC
TRBJ1-5 many TRBV6-2/TRBV6-3 NA CASSPPGRGQAQHF TGTGCCAGCAGCCCACCCGGGAGGGGCCAGGCCCAGCATTTT
TRBJ2-1 NA TRBV12-3/TRBV12-4 TRBD2 CASSQTLGLAGAHEQFF TGTGCCAGCAGTCAAACCCTGGGACTAGCGGGAGCGCACGAGCAGTTCTTC
TRBJ2-1 many TRBV5-1 NA CASSPGGSSSYNEQFF TGCGCCAGCAGCCCGGGGGGCTCAAGCTCCTACAATGAGCAGTTCTTC
TRBJ2-1 many TRBV24-1 NA CATSDLRSHEQFF TGTGCCACCAGTGATTTGCGGTCTCACGAGCAGTTCTTC
TRBJ2-1 many TRBV7-9 NA CASSLIQYNEQFF TGTGCCAGCAGCTTAATACAGTACAATGAGCAGTTCTTC
TRBJ1-1 many TRBV7-2 NA CASSFGWNTEAFF TGTGCCAGCAGCTTTGGGTGGAACACTGAAGCTTTCTTT
TRBJ2-5 NA TRBV20-1 NA CSASDSSAETQYF TGCAGTGCTTCGGACAGTTCGGCTGAGACCCAGTACTTC
TRBJ2-1 few TRBV20-1 NA CSARDSGSYNEQFF TGCAGTGCTAGAGATAGCGGATCCTACAATGAGCAGTTCTTC
TRBJ2-1 many TRBV4-1 NA CASSPLGDVQFF TGCGCCAGCAGCCCCCTCGGGGACGTGCAGTTCTTC
TRBJ2-1 many TRBV5-1 TRBD2 CASSSGLAGSEQFF TGCGCCAGCAGCTCCGGACTAGCGGGTAGTGAGCAGTTCTTC
TRBJ2-5 many TRBV7-9 TRBD2 CASSLTSGRHRETQYF TGTGCCAGCAGCTTAACTAGCGGGAGACATCGAGAGACCCAGTACTTC
TRBJ2-1 many TRBV6-6 TRBD1 CASSQIPGQGIQFF TGTGCCAGCAGCCAAATCCCGGGACAGGGAATTCAGTTCTTC
TRBJ2-7 many TRBV20-1 TRBD2 CSAFRSGSNEQYF TGCAGTGCTTTTCGGAGCGGGAGTAACGAGCAGTACTTC
TRBJ2-1 many TRBV9 NA CASSVELGIKQFF TGTGCCAGCAGCGTAGAACTAGGGATTAAGCAGTTCTTC
TRBJ2-1 many TRBV28 NA CASSFGLLNEQFF TGTGCCAGCAGTTTCGGACTCCTAAATGAGCAGTTCTTC
TRBJ2-7 many TRBV5-1 NA CASSLVFRDGKMRQYF TGCGCCAGCAGCTTGGTCTTCCGGGACGGGAAGATGAGGCAGTACTTC
TRBJ1-1 many TRBV5-5 TRBD1 CASSPGTGGGEAFF TGTGCCAGCAGCCCCGGGACAGGGGGCGGCGAAGCTTTCTTT
TRBJ2-1 few TRBV24-1 NA CATSDLDTNEQFF TGTGCCACCAGTGATCTAGACACCAATGAGCAGTTCTTC
TRBJ2-7 many TRBV5-1 TRBD2 CASSLEPGPAGGQYF TGCGCCAGCAGCTTGGAGCCGGGTCCCGCGGGGGGACAGTACTTC
TRBJ2-1 many TRBV6-2/TRBV6-3 TRBD2 CASSLGLAASYNEQFF TGTGCCAGCAGTTTGGGACTAGCGGCATCCTACAATGAGCAGTTCTTC
TRBJ1-2 few TRBV6-6 TRBD1 CASSLQGADYGYTF TGTGCCAGCAGTCTACAGGGGGCGGACTATGGCTACACCTTC
TRBJ2-2 many TRBV12-3/TRBV12-4 TRBD2 CASSLNLAGVGELFF TGTGCCAGCAGTTTGAACCTAGCGGGAGTCGGGGAGCTGTTTTTT
TRBJ2-7 many TRBV7-9 NA CASSSDGFLWQYF TGTGCCAGCAGCTCGGACGGATTTCTGTGGCAGTACTTC
TRBJ2-1 once TRBV9 TRBD2 CASSAPRTSGSNYNEQFF TGTGCCAGCAGCGCCCCCAGAACCAGCGGGAGTAACTACAATGAGCAGTTCTTC
TRBJ2-1 many TRBV7-2 TRBD1 CASSLGTGSGNEQFF TGTGCCAGCAGCTTAGGGACAGGTTCCGGCAATGAGCAGTTCTTC
TRBJ1-1 many TRBV29-1 NA CQIKKGTEAFF TGCCAAATTAAAAAGGGGACCGAAGCTTTCTTT
TRBJ2-3 many TRBV11-2 TRBD2 CASSDPTSGRMGTQYF TGTGCCAGCAGCGACCCGACTAGCGGGAGAATGGGAACGCAGTATTTT
TRBJ2-1 many TRBV2 TRBD2 CATTSGSTRNEQFF TGTGCCACCACTAGCGGGAGCACGCGGAATGAGCAGTTCTTC
TRBJ2-5 NA TRBV12-3/TRBV12-4 TRBD2 CASNLGLAQETQYF TGTGCCAGCAACCTAGGACTAGCCCAAGAGACCCAGTACTTC
TRBJ1-1 few TRBV7-9 NA CASSLFQEMLNTEAFF TGTGCCAGCAGCTTATTCCAAGAAATGTTGAACACTGAAGCTTTCTTT
TRBJ2-2 many TRBV3-1 NA CASSQMRAGELFF TGTGCCAGCAGCCAAATGAGGGCCGGGGAGCTGTTTTTT
TRBJ2-2 many TRBV12-3/TRBV12-4 NA CASSYVDSPNEGELFF TGTGCCAGCAGTTACGTTGACAGTCCTAACGAGGGGGAGCTGTTTTTT
TRBJ2-7 many TRBV12-3/TRBV12-4 TRBD2 CASSQGLAGAYYEQYF TGTGCCAGCAGTCAGGGACTAGCGGGAGCTTATTACGAGCAGTACTTC
TRBJ2-2 many TRBV4-1 TRBD2 CASSQGPSGRAVTGELFF TGCGCCAGCAGCCAAGGCCCTAGCGGGAGGGCCGTCACCGGGGAGCTGTTTTTT
TRBJ2-2 many TRBV12-3/TRBV12-4 TRBD2 CASRESGRTLTGELFF TGTGCCAGCAGAGAAAGCGGGAGGACCCTCACCGGGGAGCTGTTTTTT
TRBJ2-1 once TRBV12-3/TRBV12-4 NA CASSSLTLPEQFF TGTGCCAGCAGTTCATTAACATTACCCGAGCAGTTCTTC
TRBJ2-1 many TRBV5-1 TRBD2 CASRSLAGGLYNEQFF TGCGCCAGCAGATCACTAGCGGGAGGACTCTACAATGAGCAGTTCTTC
TRBJ2-5 many TRBV11-2 NA CASSFTGRAQETQYF TGTGCCAGCAGCTTTACGGGCAGGGCACAAGAGACCCAGTACTTC
TRBJ2-1 many TRBV18 NA CASSGQAVYNEQFF TGTGCCAGCTCGGGTCAGGCAGTTTACAATGAGCAGTTCTTC